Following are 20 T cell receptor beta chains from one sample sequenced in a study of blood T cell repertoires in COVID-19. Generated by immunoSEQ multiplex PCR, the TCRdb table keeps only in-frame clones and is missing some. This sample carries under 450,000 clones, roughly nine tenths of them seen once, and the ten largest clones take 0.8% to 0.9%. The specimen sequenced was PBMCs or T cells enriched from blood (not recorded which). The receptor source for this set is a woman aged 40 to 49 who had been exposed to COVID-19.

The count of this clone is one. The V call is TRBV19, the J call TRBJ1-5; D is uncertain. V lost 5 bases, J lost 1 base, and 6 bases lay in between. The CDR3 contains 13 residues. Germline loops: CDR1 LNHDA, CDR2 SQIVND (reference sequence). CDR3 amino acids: CASSYNSNQPQHF. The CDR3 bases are TGTGCCAGTAGTTACAACAGCAATCAGCCCCAGCATTTT.

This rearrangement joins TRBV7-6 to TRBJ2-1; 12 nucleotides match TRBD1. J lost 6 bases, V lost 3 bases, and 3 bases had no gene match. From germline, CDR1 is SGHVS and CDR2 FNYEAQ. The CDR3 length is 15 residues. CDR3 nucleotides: TGTGCCAGCAGCTTCCGGGACAGGGGGCCCAATGAGCAGTTCTTC. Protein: CASSFRDRGPNEQFF.

Here the CDR3 reads CAISESSILGQGQNTEAFF. The CDR3 coding sequence is TGTGCCATCAGTGAGTCTTCTATTCTCGGACAGGGACAGAACACTGAAGCTTTCTTT. The chain couples TRBV10-3 to TRBJ1-1, with 8 bases aligning to TRBD1. Germline V CDR1 and CDR2: ENHRY, SYGVKD. The V gene end was trimmed by 0 bases and the J gene end by 1 base; junction bases not matched to a gene: 13. The CDR3 spans 19 residues.

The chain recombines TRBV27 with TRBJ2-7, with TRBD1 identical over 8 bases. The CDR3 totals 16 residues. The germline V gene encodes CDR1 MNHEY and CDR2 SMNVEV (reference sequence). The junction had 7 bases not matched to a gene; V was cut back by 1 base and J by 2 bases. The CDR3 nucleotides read TGTGCCAGCAGTTTATATGGACAGGGCCCCGCCTACGAGCAGTACTTC. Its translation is CASSLYGQGPAYEQYF.

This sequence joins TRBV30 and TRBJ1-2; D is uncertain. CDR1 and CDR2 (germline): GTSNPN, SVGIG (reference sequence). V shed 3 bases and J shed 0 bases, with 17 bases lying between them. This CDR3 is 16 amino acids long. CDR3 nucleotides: TGTGCCTGGAGGGGTGGGCCTAAAGTATCTAACTATGGCTACACCTTC. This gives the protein CAWRGGPKVSNYGYTF.

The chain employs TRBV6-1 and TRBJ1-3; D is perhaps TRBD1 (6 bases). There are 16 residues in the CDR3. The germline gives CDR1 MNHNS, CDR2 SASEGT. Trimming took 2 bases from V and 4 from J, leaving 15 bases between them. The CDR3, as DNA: TGTGCCAGCAGTGAATACAGGGCATCATCGGGAAACACCATATATTTT. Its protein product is CASSEYRASSGNTIYF.

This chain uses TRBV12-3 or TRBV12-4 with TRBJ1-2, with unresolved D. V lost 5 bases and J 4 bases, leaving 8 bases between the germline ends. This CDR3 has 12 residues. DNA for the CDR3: TGTGCCAGCAGTCTATTGATCTATGGCTACACCTTC. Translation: CASSLLIYGYTF.

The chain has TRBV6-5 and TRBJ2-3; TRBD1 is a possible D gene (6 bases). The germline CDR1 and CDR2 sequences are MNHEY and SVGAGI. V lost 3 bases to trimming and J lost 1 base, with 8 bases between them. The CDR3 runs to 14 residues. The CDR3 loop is CASSYGQRTDTQYF. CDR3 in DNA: TGTGCCAGCAGTTATGGACAGCGCACAGATACGCAGTATTTT.

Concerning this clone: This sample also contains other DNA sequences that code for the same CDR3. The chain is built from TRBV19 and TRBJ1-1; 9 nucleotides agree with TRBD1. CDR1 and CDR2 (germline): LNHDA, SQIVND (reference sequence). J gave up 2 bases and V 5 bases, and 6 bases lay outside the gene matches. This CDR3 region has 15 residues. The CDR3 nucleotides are TGTGCCAGTAGTCTGGGACAGGGTTTAAACACTGAAGCTTTCTTT. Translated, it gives CASSLGQGLNTEAFF.

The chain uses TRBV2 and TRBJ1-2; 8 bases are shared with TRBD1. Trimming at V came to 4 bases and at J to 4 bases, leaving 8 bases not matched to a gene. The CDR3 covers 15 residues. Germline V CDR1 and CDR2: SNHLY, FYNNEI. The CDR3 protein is CASSGPTGAIYGYTF. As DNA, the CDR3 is TGTGCCAGCAGTGGCCCGACAGGGGCTATCTATGGCTACACCTTC.

This chain's CDR3 is CASSWGTEVTEAFF. CDR3 coding DNA: TGTGCCAGCAGCTGGGGGACAGAGGTCACTGAAGCTTTCTTT. The rearrangement joins TRBV7-9 to TRBJ1-1; TRBD1 matches 7 bases. V shed 4 bases, J shed 4 bases, and the junction held 6 bases outside the gene matches. This CDR3 region has 14 residues. Germline CDR1 is SEHNR and CDR2 is FQNEAQ (reference sequence). The whole variable domain, remainder taken from reference TRBV7-9 and TRBJ1-1, is DTGVSQNPRHKITKRGQNVTFRCDPISEHNRLYWYRQTLGQGPEFLTYFQNEAQLEKSRLLSDRFSAERPKGSFSTLEIQRTEQGDSAMYLCASSWGTEVTEAFFGQGTRLTVV.

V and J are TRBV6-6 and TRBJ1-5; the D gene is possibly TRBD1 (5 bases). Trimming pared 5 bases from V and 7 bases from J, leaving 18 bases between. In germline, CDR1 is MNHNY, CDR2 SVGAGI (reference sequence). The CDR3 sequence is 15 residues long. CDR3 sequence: CASSPRAPDEQPQHF. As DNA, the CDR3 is TGTGCCAGCAGTCCCAGGGCCCCGGACGAACAGCCCCAGCATTTT.

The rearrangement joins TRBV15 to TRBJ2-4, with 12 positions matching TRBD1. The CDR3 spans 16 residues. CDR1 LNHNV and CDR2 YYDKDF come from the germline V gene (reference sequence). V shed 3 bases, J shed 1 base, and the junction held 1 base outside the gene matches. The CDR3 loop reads CATSRGQGAAKNIQYF. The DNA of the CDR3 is TGTGCCACCAGCAGGGGACAGGGGGCGGCCAAAAACATTCAGTACTTC.

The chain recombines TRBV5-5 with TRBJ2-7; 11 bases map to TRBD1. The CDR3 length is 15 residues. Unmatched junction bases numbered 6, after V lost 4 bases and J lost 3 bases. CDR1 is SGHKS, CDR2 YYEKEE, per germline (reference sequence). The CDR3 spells CASSATGTGGYEQYF. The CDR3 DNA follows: TGTGCCAGCAGCGCGACCGGGACAGGGGGCTACGAGCAGTACTTC. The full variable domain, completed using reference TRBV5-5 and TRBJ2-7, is DAGVTQSPTHLIKTRGQQVTLRCSPISGHKSVSWYQQVLGQGPQFIFQYYEKEERGRGNFPDRFSARQFPNYSSELNVNALLLGDSALYLCASSATGTGGYEQYFGPGTRLTVT.

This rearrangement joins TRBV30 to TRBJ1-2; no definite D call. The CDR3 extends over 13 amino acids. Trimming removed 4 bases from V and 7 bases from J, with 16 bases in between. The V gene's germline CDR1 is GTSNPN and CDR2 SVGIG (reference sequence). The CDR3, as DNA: TGTGCCTGGAAAGGAGGGAGGGTCGGTGGCTACACCTTC. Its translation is CAWKGGRVGGYTF.

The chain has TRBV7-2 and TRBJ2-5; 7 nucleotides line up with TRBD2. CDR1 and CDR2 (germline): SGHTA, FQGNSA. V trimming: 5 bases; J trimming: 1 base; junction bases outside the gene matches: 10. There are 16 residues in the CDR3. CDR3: CASSGGEAGVQETQYF. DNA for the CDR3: TGTGCCAGCAGCGGAGGAGAGGCGGGGGTCCAAGAGACCCAGTACTTC.

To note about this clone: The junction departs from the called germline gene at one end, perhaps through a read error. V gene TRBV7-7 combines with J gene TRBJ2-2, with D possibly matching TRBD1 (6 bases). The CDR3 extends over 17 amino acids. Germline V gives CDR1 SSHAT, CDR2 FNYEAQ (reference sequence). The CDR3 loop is CASSSRSGTPNTGELFF. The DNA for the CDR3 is TGTGCTAGCAGCTCAAGGTCAGGGACACCGAACACCGGGGAGCTGTTTTTT.

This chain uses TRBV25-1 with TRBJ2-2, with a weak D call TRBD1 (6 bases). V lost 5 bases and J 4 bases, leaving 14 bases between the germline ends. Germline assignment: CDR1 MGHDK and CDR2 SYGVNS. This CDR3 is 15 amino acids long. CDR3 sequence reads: CASSPPRGGTGELFF. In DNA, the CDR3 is TGTGCCAGCAGTCCCCCCCGAGGGGGCACCGGGGAGCTGTTTTTT.

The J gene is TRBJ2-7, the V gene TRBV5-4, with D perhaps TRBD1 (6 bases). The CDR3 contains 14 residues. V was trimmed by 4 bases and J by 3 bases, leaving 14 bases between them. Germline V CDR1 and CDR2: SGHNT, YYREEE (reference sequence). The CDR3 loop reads CASSHDRGSYEQYF. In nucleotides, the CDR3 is TGTGCCAGCAGCCACGATAGGGGGAGCTACGAGCAGTACTTC.

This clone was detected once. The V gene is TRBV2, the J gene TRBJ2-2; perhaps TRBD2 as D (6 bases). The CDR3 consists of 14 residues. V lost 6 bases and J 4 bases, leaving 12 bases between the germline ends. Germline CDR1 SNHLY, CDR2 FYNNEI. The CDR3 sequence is CASRGDGSTGELFF. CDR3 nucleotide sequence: TGTGCCAGCAGGGGGGACGGGAGCACCGGGGAGCTGTTTTTT. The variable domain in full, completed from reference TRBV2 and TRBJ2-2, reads EPEVTQTPSHQVTQMGQEVILRCVPISNHLYFYWYRQILGQKVEFLVSFYNNEISEKSEIFDDQFSVERPDGSNFTLKIRSTKLEDSAMYFCASRGDGSTGELFFGEGSRLTVL.